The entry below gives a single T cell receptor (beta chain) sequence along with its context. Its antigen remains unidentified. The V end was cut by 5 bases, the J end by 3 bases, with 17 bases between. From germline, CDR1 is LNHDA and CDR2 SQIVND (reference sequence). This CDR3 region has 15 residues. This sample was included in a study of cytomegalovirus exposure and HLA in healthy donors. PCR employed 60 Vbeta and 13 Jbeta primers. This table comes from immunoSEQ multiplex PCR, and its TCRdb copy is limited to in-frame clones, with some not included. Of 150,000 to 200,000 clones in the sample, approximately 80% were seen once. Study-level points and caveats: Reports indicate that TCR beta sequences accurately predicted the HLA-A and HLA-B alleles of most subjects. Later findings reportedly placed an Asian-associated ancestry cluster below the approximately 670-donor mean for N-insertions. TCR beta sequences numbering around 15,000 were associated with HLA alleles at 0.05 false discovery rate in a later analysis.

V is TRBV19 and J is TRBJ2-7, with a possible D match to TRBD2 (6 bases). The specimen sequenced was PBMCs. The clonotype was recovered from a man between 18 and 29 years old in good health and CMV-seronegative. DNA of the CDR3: TGTGCCAGTAGTCATAATACGGGAGCGGACTACGAGCAGTACTTC. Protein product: CASSHNTGADYEQYF.